This T cell receptor (beta chain) was recorded in a study of human T cells and chemical hapten exposure. Across the whole study: Patients, chiefly female, had alopecia areata, totalis or universalis.

One entry per CDR3 protein, called by TCRdb with MiXCR from the RACE reads. The sample yields around 120,000 distinct CDR3 sequences, 11% seen once. This clonotype has just a few counts. Indicated time point: patch test 1, 2 weeks after DPC sensitization. The treatment: therapeutic diphenylcyclopropenone sensitization with weekly scalp DPC. Sequenced here: whole blood, sampled in connection with sensitization to the hapten diphenylcyclopropenone (DPC). The clonotype was recovered from a middle-aged woman with alopecia areata. Some clones in this sample may be carry-over from other donors' samples.

The CDR3 DNA reads TGTGCCAGCAGTGAAGTGGGGCAGGGAGGTGACTATGGCTACACCTTC. Its protein is CASSEVGQGGDYGYTF. This chain uses TRBV25-1 with TRBJ1-2; D might be TRBD1 (5 bases). CDR3 length: 16 residues. The V gene's germline CDR1 is MGHDK and CDR2 SYGVNS. Trimming took 2 bases from V and 3 from J, leaving 16 bases between them.